This entry features one T cell receptor (beta chain) sequence. Its antigen is unknown. The data are from a study of T cell responses to AZD1222 COVID-19 vaccine. Whole-study results and caveats: Among the donors, most were white British and more were female, and clonal diversity was possibly underestimated.

After removal of 7 bases from V and 5 bases from J, the junction contained 20 bases not matched to a gene. Germline CDR1 is MNHEY and CDR2 is SMNVEV (reference sequence). CDR3 length: 17 residues. Sequenced by immunoSEQ multiplex PCR; TCRdb stores in-frame clones only, minus some. Of about 150,000 clones listed, roughly nine tenths are singletons. The source of this sequence is an adult who received the AZD1222 COVID-19 vaccine. This sequence joins TRBV27 and TRBJ2-7, with TRBD1 identical over 7 bases. The input for sequencing was peripheral blood, taken 28 days after the second AZD1222 dose. The CDR3 DNA reads as TGTGCCAGCACTACCGATGGGGGAGAAAAAGGGGGCCACGAGCAGTACTTC. It encodes CASTTDGGEKGGHEQYF.